Reported below is one TCR beta chain. The data belong to a study of blood T cell repertoires in COVID-19. Data came from immunoSEQ multiplex PCR; TCRdb stores just in-frame clones and leaves some out. The sample lists about 150,000 clones; approximately 90% were seen once. The receptor was derived from a man aged 45-60 years who had recovered from COVID-19. The sample comprised peripheral blood.

CDR3 nucleotides: TGTGCCAGCAGCTTAGGTGTCGGGAGGCCCCAGACCTACGAGCAGTACTTC. It yields the protein CASSLGVGRPQTYEQYF. The chain couples TRBV7-2 to TRBJ2-7, with TRBD2 identical over 7 bases. The CDR3 runs 17 residues. J lost 2 bases, V lost 1 base, and 11 bases had no gene match. The V gene's germline CDR1 is SGHTA and CDR2 FQGNSA. The variable domain in full, with the rest retrieved from reference TRBV7-2 and TRBJ2-7, is GAGVSQSPSNKVTEKGKDVELRCDPISGHTALYWYRQSLGQGLEFLIYFQGNSAPDKSGLPSDRFSAERTGGSVSTLTIQRTQQEDSAVYLCASSLGVGRPQTYEQYFGPGTRLTVT.